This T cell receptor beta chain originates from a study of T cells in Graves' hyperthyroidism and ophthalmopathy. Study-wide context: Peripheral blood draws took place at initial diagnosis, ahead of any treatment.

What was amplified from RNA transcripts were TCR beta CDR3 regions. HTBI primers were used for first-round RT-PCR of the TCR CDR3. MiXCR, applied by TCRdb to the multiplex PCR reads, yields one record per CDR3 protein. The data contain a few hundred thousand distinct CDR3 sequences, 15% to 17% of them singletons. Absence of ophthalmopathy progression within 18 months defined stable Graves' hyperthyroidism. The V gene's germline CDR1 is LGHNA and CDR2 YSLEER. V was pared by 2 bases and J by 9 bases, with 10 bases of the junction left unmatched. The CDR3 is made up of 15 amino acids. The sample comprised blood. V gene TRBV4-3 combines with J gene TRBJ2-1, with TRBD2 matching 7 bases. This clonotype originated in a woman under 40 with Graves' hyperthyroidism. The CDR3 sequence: CASSQQLASEGEQFF. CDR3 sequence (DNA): TGCGCCAGCAGCCAACAACTAGCGTCAGAGGGTGAGCAGTTCTTC.